This T cell receptor beta chain was identified in a study of blood T cell repertoires in COVID-19. Adults between about 18 and 95 years of age took part from about two dozen US areas. In the study's own analysis: Estimation of nucleated cell counts was performed using reference gene primer amplification. Here immunoSEQ multiplex PCR was the method, and the copy in TCRdb shows in-frame clones only, minus some. Clone size and V and J calls were adopted from that table, with D and trimming inferred from the DNA. The table has fewer than 250,000 clones, over 70% seen once. With V trimmed by 0 bases and J by 4 bases, 2 bases remained unmatched. CDR1 is WNHNN, CDR2 SYGVQD, per germline (reference sequence). The CDR3 has 15 amino acids.

Material for sequencing was PBMCs or T cells enriched from blood (not recorded which). The receptor was isolated from a woman aged 30 to 39 who had been exposed to COVID-19. The chain couples TRBV10-1 to TRBJ2-1, with TRBD1 matching over 8 bases. CDR3 amino acids: CASSESGTGYNEQFF. The CDR3 DNA reads TGCGCCAGCAGTGAGTCGGGGACAGGTTACAATGAGCAGTTCTTC.